The sequence of this TCR beta chain was determined in a study of T cells expressing NK-cell markers. Background on the study: HCMV seropositivity marked seven of the eight sequenced donors; one was seronegative. The study's findings and limits: Dominant NKG2C+ clonotypes in a handful of donors made up 1.0-7.0% of CD8+ T cells. Once again these clonotypes came out on top in the CD3+CD56-NKG2C+ fraction of a few donors.

TCRdb reanalyzed the 5' RACE reads and collapses them to one entry per CDR3 protein, without DNA. The table lists about 460,000 distinct CDR3 sequences, with almost 1.5% in the top ten. As regards this clonotype: Its specificity is not known.

In germline, CDR1 is DFQATT, CDR2 SNEGSKA (reference sequence). The CDR3 sequence is 16 residues long. V gene TRBV20-1 combines with J gene TRBJ2-5; TCRdb lists TRBD1, though no DNA is available to test this call. The material sequenced was blood T cells: a sorted CD56 or NKG2C T cell subset, CD4+ or CD8+ T cells, or bulk PBMC T cells (not recorded which). The sequence came from a woman between 45 and 65 years old in good health. This CDR3 is CSARSGTLSPGETQYF.